One T cell receptor beta chain is described in this entry. Its antigen remains unidentified. The data derive from a study of vaccination effects on CD4 cells after COVID-19. Data came from immunoSEQ multiplex PCR; TCRdb stores just in-frame clones and leaves some out. The table has tens of thousands of clones, around 67% seen once. It was after approximately 11 days of culture that CD4+ T cells were isolated. Participants each got two BNT162b2 or mRNA-1273 vaccine doses. Both day 3 and day 7 saw half the medium replaced with IL-2 medium. This CDR3 comprises 12 residues. Germline CDR1 reads MNHEY; CDR2 reads SVGAGI. The germline V and J ends were trimmed by 8 bases and 4 bases, with 11 bases remaining between them.

The J gene is TRBJ1-2, the V gene TRBV6-5; a possible D gene is TRBD1 (5 bases). The sequenced sample was CD4+ T cells from PBMCs cultured without peptide, obtained after COVID-19 vaccination. This clonotype originated in a human donor who received a COVID-19 vaccine. CDR3 sequence reads: CASFSGSYGYTF. The CDR3 DNA follows: TGTGCCAGCTTCTCAGGGAGCTATGGCTACACCTTC.